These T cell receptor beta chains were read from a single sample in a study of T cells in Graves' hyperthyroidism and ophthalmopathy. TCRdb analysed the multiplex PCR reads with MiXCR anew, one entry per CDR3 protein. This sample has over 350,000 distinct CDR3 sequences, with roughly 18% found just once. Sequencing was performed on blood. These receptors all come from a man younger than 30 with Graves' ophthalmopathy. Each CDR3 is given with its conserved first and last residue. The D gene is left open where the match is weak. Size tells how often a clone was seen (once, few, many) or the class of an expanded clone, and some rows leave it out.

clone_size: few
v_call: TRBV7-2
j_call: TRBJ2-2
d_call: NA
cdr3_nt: TGTGCCAGCAGCCCCGGGTTGAGTTTTGGGGCCGGGGAGCTGTTTTTT
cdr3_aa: CASSPGLSFGAGELFF

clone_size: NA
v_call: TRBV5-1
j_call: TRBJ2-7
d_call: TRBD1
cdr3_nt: TGCGCCAGCAGCGGAGGACAGGGGAACGAGCAGTACTTC
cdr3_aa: CASSGGQGNEQYF

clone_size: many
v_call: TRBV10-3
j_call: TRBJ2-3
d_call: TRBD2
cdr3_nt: TGTGCCACCAAAGCAGCGGGGACTAGCACAGATACGCAGTATTTT
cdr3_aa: CATKAAGTSTDTQYF

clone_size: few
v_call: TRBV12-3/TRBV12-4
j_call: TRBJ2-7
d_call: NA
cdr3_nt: TGTGCCAGCACCCACGGGCATAGCTCCTACGAGCAGTACTTC
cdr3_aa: CASTHGHSSYEQYF

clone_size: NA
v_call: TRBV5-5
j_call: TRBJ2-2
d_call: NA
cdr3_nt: TGTGCCAGCAGCTCCAACAGGGTGAACACCGGGGAGCTGTTTTTT
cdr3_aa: CASSSNRVNTGELFF

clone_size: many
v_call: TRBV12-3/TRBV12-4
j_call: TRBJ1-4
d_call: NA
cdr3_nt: TGTGCCAGCAGTTTAGGGGCGGCTAATGAAAAACTGTTTTTT
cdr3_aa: CASSLGAANEKLFF

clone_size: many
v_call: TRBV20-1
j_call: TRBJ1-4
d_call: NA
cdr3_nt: TGCAGTGCTAGAGGACTCGGGGGAGGTGAAAAACTGTTTTTT
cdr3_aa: CSARGLGGGEKLFF

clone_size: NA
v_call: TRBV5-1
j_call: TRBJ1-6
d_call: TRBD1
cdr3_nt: TGCGCCAGCAGCTTAGGGCCGGACAGGGAGAATTCACCCCTCCACTTT
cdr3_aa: CASSLGPDRENSPLHF

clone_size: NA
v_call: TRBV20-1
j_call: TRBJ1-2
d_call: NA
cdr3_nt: TGCAGTGCCCACGGCACTAACTATGGCTACACCTTC
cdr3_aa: CSAHGTNYGYTF

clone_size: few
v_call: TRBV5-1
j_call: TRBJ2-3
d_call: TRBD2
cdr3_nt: TGCGCCAGCGCGCGGGAGGGGTTCACAGGGGATACGCAGTATTTT
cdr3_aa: CASAREGFTGDTQYF

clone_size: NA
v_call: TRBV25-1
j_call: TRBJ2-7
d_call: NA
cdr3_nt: TGTGCTAGCAGTAACAGGGCCTACGAGCAGTACTTC
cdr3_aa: CASSNRAYEQYF

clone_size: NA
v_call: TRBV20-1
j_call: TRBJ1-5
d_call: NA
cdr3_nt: TGCAGTGCTAGCGCCGGGGGGGCGGTTCAGCCCCAGCATTTT
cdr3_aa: CSASAGGAVQPQHF

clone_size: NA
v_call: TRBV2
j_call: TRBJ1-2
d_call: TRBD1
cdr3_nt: TGTGCCAGCAGTCGCCCCGGGACAGGGGATAACTATGGCTACACCTTC
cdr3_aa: CASSRPGTGDNYGYTF

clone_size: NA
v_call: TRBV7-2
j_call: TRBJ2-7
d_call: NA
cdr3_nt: TGTGCCAGCAGCTTAATGGGGGCCGACTCCTACGAGCAGTACTTC
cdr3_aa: CASSLMGADSYEQYF

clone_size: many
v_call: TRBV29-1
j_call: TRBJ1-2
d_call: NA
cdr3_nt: TGCAGCGTTGTAGAAGGCTATGGCTACACCTTC
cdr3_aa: CSVVEGYGYTF

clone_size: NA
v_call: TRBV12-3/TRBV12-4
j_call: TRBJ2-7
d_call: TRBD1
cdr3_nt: TGTGCCAGCAGTTTAGACCTGACAGGGGGCTACGAGCAGTACTTC
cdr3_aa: CASSLDLTGGYEQYF

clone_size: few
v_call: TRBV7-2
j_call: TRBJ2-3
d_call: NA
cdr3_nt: TGTGCCAGCACCGAACCGACAGATACGCAGTATTTT
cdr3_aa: CASTEPTDTQYF

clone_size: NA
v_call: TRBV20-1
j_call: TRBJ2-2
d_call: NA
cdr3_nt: TGCAGTGCTAGTGAAGGACCCGGGGAGCTGTTTTTT
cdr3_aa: CSASEGPGELFF

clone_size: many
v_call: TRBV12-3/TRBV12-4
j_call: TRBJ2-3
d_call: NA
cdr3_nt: TGTGCCAGCAGTTTAGCGGGGGCCACAGATACGCAGTATTTT
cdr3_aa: CASSLAGATDTQYF

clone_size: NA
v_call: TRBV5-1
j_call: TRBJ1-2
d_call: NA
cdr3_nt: TGTGCCAGCAGCCACCTACAGGGAAAAAGCCCCCCCGGTGGAGGCTACACCTTC
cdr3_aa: CASSHLQGKSPPGGGYTF

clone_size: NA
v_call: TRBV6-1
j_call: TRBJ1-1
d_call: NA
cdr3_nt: TGTGCCAGCAGCCGCGAGGGGGTCACTGAAGCTTTCTTT
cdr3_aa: CASSREGVTEAFF

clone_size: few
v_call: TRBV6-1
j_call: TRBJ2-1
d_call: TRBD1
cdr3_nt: TGTGCCAGCAGTTTCCGGGACAGGGGGGATGAGCAGTTCTTC
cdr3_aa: CASSFRDRGDEQFF

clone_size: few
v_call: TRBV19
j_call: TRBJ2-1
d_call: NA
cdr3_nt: TGTGCCAGTAGTCCCCCGAACAATGAGCAGTTCTTC
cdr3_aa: CASSPPNNEQFF